This section outlines one T cell receptor (beta chain) sequence together with its context. TCRdb redid the calling of the 5' RACE reads with MiXCR, one entry per CDR3 protein. The sample yields 550,000 to 600,000 distinct CDR3 sequences, approximately 15% seen once. This specimen belongs to a study of T-cell memory formation after mild COVID-19. The CDR3 extends over 13 amino acids. Trimming took off 7 bases at V and 2 bases at J, with 12 bases between the two ends. The germline V gene encodes CDR1 MNHEY and CDR2 SVGAGI. The chain joins TRBV6-5 to TRBJ2-7; D ambiguous. This receptor was obtained from an adult woman who had mild COVID-19 (a few samples of this study predate the infection). Cell type and time point are not known. Sample: PBMCs or a T cell subset sorted from them (not recorded which). The CDR3 DNA is TGTGCCAGCACTCCTAACCCTGCCTACGAGCAGTACTTC. Encoded protein: CASTPNPAYEQYF.